Listed below are T cell receptor beta chains from one sample, sequenced in a study of shared clonotypes between healthy human individuals. The assay was immunoSEQ multiplex PCR, and TCRdb's table has in-frame clones only and misses some. The table records roughly 2.5 million clones, around 90% of them present only once. The sample taken for sequencing was naive CD4+ T cells sorted from blood. Receptor source: a man between 18 and 29 years old in good health. Both conserved end residues are part of each CDR3. A D gene is named only where the DNA matches it firmly. Size tells how often a clone was seen (once, few, many) or the class of an expanded clone, and some rows leave it out.

v_call	j_call	clone_size	d_call	cdr3_nt	cdr3_aa
TRBV4-1	TRBJ2-1	.	TRBD2	TGCGCCAGCAACCAACTAGCGGGGGTCTACAATGAGCAGTTCTTC	CASNQLAGVYNEQFF
TRBV18	TRBJ2-7	.	.	TGTGCCAGCTCACCGATGGCGCACCCCTACGAGCAGTACTTC	CASSPMAHPYEQYF
TRBV7-3	TRBJ2-5	once	.	TGTGCCAGCAGCTTATGGGACGGACCTCAAGAGACCCAGTACTTC	CASSLWDGPQETQYF
TRBV4-3	TRBJ2-1	.	TRBD2	TGCGCCAGCAGCCAAGGTCCTAGCGGGAGGGCTAGGGGGGGGAATGAGCAGTTCTTC	CASSQGPSGRARGGNEQFF
TRBV5-4	TRBJ1-2	.	.	TGTGCCAGCAGCTCAACCGGACAGCCCGACTATGGCTACACCTTC	CASSSTGQPDYGYTF
TRBV11-3	TRBJ1-3	.	.	TGTGCCAGCAGCTTAGACACTGGAAACACCATATATTTT	CASSLDTGNTIYF
TRBV19	TRBJ1-6	.	.	TGTGCCAGTAGTCTGCCGGTGGGACTGTCTAATTCACCCCTCCACTTT	CASSLPVGLSNSPLHF
TRBV9	TRBJ1-4	.	.	TGTGCCAGCAGCGTAGACGGGGGCACTAATGAAAAACTGTTTTTT	CASSVDGGTNEKLFF
TRBV30	TRBJ2-4	few	.	TGTGCCTGGGCCTCGGCAGTAGCCAAAAACATTCAGTACTTC	CAWASAVAKNIQYF
TRBV25-1	TRBJ1-5	.	.	TGTGCCAGCAGTGAAACAGGGAATCAGCCCCAGCATTTT	CASSETGNQPQHF
TRBV4-2	TRBJ2-1	.	TRBD2	TGTGCCAGCAGCCAAGTCACCGGGACTAGCGGGGGGGGTGAGCAGTTCTTC	CASSQVTGTSGGGEQFF